This T cell receptor beta chain was sequenced during a study of blood T cell repertoires in COVID-19. Using immunoSEQ multiplex PCR, the repertoire was profiled, and TCRdb retains in-frame clones only, with some absent. The sample consists of about 400,000 clones, 70% to 90% of them appearing once. The CDR3 loop spans 17 amino acids. The germline gives CDR1 SGHAT, CDR2 FQNNGV. Trimming cost V 4 bases and J 0 bases, with 16 bases left between them. This clonotype was sampled from a woman in her sixties or seventies with COVID-19, enrolled during active disease. Sequencing was carried out using peripheral blood. The genes are TRBV11-2 and TRBJ2-1, with D maybe TRBD1 (5 bases). CDR3: CASSSRVRPDSYNEQFF. CDR3 nucleotides: TGTGCCAGCAGCTCCAGGGTGAGGCCCGACTCCTACAATGAGCAGTTCTTC.